These T cell receptor beta chains were read from a single sample in a study of T cells in tumors after PD-1 blockade. Method: immunoSEQ multiplex PCR; TCRdb's copy keeps in-frame clones and lacks some. The table shows around 50,000 clones, with 60% to 80% occurring only once. The specimen comprised PBMCs, sampled before anti-PD-1 treatment. These receptors were obtained from a human donor with basal cell carcinoma. Both conserved end residues are part of each CDR3. A D gene is named only where the DNA matches it firmly. Size values are once, few and many counts, or a class for expanded clones, and some rows have none.

v_gene	d_gene	j_gene	abundance	CDR3nt	CDR3aa
TRBV4-2	NA	TRBJ2-1	NA	TGTGCCAGCAGCCAAGAGCGGGATTACAATGAGCAGTTCTTC	CASSQERDYNEQFF
TRBV7-9	TRBD2	TRBJ2-1	NA	TGTGCCAGCAGCTTACAACTAGCGGGAGGGCCTCTCTTC	CASSLQLAGGPLF
TRBV28	NA	TRBJ1-2	NA	TGTGCCAGCAGTTTTGTAGGAGGGGAGAACTATGGCTACACCTTC	CASSFVGGENYGYTF
TRBV5-1	TRBD1	TRBJ1-1	NA	TGCGCCAGCAGCCCCCTCTACAGGGGCACTGAAGCTTTCTTT	CASSPLYRGTEAFF
TRBV19	NA	TRBJ1-1	NA	TGTGCCAGTAGTAGTCGTGAAGGGGGCACTGAAGCTTTCTTT	CASSSREGGTEAFF
TRBV4-1	NA	TRBJ1-1	NA	TGCGCCAGCAGCCCCGGCAGGGCAGGGGACACTGAAGCTTTCTTT	CASSPGRAGDTEAFF
TRBV28	NA	TRBJ1-2	NA	TGTGCCAGCCGGGGGGGGAATGGCTACACCTTC	CASRGGNGYTF
TRBV7-3	TRBD2	TRBJ2-3	NA	TGTGCCAGCAGCCATACTAGCGGAGGCTATTCTAGCACAGATACGCAGTATTTT	CASSHTSGGYSSTDTQYF
TRBV4-1	NA	TRBJ1-2	NA	TGCGCCAGCAGCCAATTTACAGGGTTTGACTATGGCTACACCTTC	CASSQFTGFDYGYTF
TRBV5-1	TRBD1	TRBJ1-2	NA	TGCGCCAGCAGCGGGGGACAGGGAATAGGTGGCTACACCTTC	CASSGGQGIGGYTF
TRBV7-8	NA	TRBJ2-3	NA	TGTGCCAGCAGCTTACGGGCGGCGGGCACAGATACGCAGTATTTT	CASSLRAAGTDTQYF
TRBV6-5	NA	TRBJ1-4	NA	TGTGCCAGCAGCCTTACAGGGAATGAAAAACTGTTTTTT	CASSLTGNEKLFF
TRBV14	TRBD2	TRBJ2-1	few	TGTGCCAGCAGCCTCCTAGCGGGAGGGCGGGGTGAGCAGTTCTTC	CASSLLAGGRGEQFF
TRBV19	NA	TRBJ2-2	NA	TGTGCCAGTAGTCCGCTGAACACCGGGGAGCTGTTTTTT	CASSPLNTGELFF
TRBV7-9	TRBD1	TRBJ2-3	NA	TGTGCCAGCAGCACCGGGACAGGGGGCACAGATACGCAGTATTTT	CASSTGTGGTDTQYF
TRBV24-1	NA	TRBJ1-1	NA	TGTGCCACCAGTGGTGAGTTTGGCACTGAAGCTTTCTTT	CATSGEFGTEAFF
TRBV6-1	NA	TRBJ2-1	NA	TGTGCCAGCAGTGAAGTTTACAGCCTTAGCAATGAGCAGTTCTTC	CASSEVYSLSNEQFF
TRBV6-1	NA	TRBJ2-1	NA	TGTGCCAGCAGTGAAGAAGGGGTATTCTCCTACAATGAGCAGTTCTTC	CASSEEGVFSYNEQFF
TRBV4-1	TRBD2	TRBJ2-1	few	TGCGCCAGCAGCCAGGCACTAGCGGGGGAATACTATGAGCAGTTCTTC	CASSQALAGEYYEQFF
TRBV4-1	TRBD1	TRBJ1-4	once	TGCGCCAGCAGCCTCCAACCAGGGGGAACTAATGAAAAACTGTTTTTT	CASSLQPGGTNEKLFF
TRBV28	NA	TRBJ1-5	NA	TGTGCCAGCAGTAGACAAAACGGCGGCAATCAGCCCCAGCATTTT	CASSRQNGGNQPQHF
TRBV19	NA	TRBJ2-5	NA	TGTGCCAGTACAGCAGACCAAGAGACCCAGTACTTC	CASTADQETQYF
TRBV5-6	NA	TRBJ1-6	NA	TGTGCCAGCAGCTACGTGGGGGGGGGAGAGAATTCACCCCTCCACTTT	CASSYVGGGENSPLHF
TRBV5-4	TRBD2	TRBJ2-3	NA	TGTGCCAGCACCTTGCGGGGGACTAGCCGCCCAGATACGCAGTATTTT	CASTLRGTSRPDTQYF
TRBV7-9	NA	TRBJ1-1	NA	TGTGCCAGCAGCTTACCACGCAGGGTGGGGGCTTTCTTT	CASSLPRRVGAFF
TRBV7-9	TRBD1	TRBJ1-2	NA	TGTGCCAGCAGCTCTCCCCAGGGGGGGCTTTCGCTGGCGGGCTACACCTTC	CASSSPQGGLSLAGYTF
TRBV7-9	TRBD1	TRBJ2-2	NA	TGTGCCAGCAGATCGGGACAGGGGCCCAACACCGGGGAGCTGTTTTTT	CASRSGQGPNTGELFF
TRBV9	TRBD2	TRBJ2-1	NA	TGTGCCAGCAGCGTAGCTTTGGGACTAGCGGGGGGGTCCTACAATGAGCAGTTCTTC	CASSVALGLAGGSYNEQFF
TRBV5-1	TRBD2	TRBJ2-3	NA	TGCGCCAGCAGCTTGGAGGGAGTAGCGGGAGGCACAGATACGCAGTATTTT	CASSLEGVAGGTDTQYF
TRBV3-1/TRBV3-2	TRBD1	TRBJ1-1	NA	TGTGCCAGCAGAGGGACAGGGAACACTGAAGCTTTCTTT	CASRGTGNTEAFF
TRBV6-1	NA	TRBJ2-7	NA	TGTGCCAGCAGTGAAGTATCCTACGAGCAGTACTTC	CASSEVSYEQYF
TRBV5-1	TRBD2	TRBJ2-5	NA	TGCGCCAGCAGCTTGGGGGGACTAGCAGTTGGCCAAGAGACCCAGTACTTC	CASSLGGLAVGQETQYF
TRBV19	NA	TRBJ2-3	once	TGTGCCACCTCACGCCCGGGGGCTACCACAGATACGCAGTATTTT	CATSRPGATTDTQYF
TRBV7-3	TRBD2	TRBJ2-7	NA	TGTGCCAGCAGACCAGGAGGACTAGCGGGAGCCGGATTCTGTTTTAGCGAGCAGTACTTC	CASRPGGLAGAGFCFSEQYF
TRBV7-9	NA	TRBJ1-2	NA	TGTGCCAGCAGCAAACCATTGGATGGCTACACCTTC	CASSKPLDGYTF
TRBV27	TRBD2	TRBJ2-3	NA	TGTGCCAGCAGTCTTGGACTAGCGGGAGGGCGCACAGATACGCAGTATTTT	CASSLGLAGGRTDTQYF
TRBV4-2	TRBD1	TRBJ2-3	NA	TGTGCCAGCAGCCAAGTAACGACAGGGGGCGCGAAGACGCAGTATTTT	CASSQVTTGGAKTQYF
TRBV15	NA	TRBJ1-5	few	TGTGCCACCAGCAGTAGGGGATTAAGTCAGCCCCAGCATTTT	CATSSRGLSQPQHF
TRBV9	TRBD2	TRBJ2-3	once	TGTGCCAGCAGCCCAGGACTAGCGGGAGGGCCGGGAGATACGCAGTATTTT	CASSPGLAGGPGDTQYF
TRBV2	NA	TRBJ2-7	NA	TGTGCCAGCCGTCGGTTCGGGTCAACGGCCTACGAGCAGTACTTC	CASRRFGSTAYEQYF
TRBV7-8	NA	TRBJ2-1	NA	TGTGCCAGCAGCAGCCTACCGGGAGTATCCTACAATGAGCAGTTCTTC	CASSSLPGVSYNEQFF
TRBV6-4	NA	TRBJ2-1	once	TGTGCCAGCAGTGCGCGTGAACGCTCCAATGAGCAGTTCTTC	CASSARERSNEQFF
TRBV11-2	NA	TRBJ1-3	NA	TGTGCCAGCAGCCTAGGGTACACCACAACTGGAAACACCATATATTTT	CASSLGYTTTGNTIYF
TRBV29-1	NA	TRBJ1-1	NA	TGCAGCGCCCAAAAAGGGGCGATGAACACTGAAGCTTTCTTT	CSAQKGAMNTEAFF
TRBV20-1	NA	TRBJ2-7	NA	TGCAGTGCTAGAGCAGAATACGAGCAGTACTTC	CSARAEYEQYF
TRBV11-1	NA	TRBJ2-7	NA	TGTGCCAGCAGCGCCCGGGATCGATACGAGCAGTACTTC	CASSARDRYEQYF
TRBV2	NA	TRBJ2-5	few	TGTGCCAGCAAAGAACAGGGGACCCAGTACTTC	CASKEQGTQYF
TRBV29-1	TRBD1	TRBJ1-1	NA	TGCAGCGTTGAGACGCTATTGGGACAGGGGAACACTGAAGCTTTCTTT	CSVETLLGQGNTEAFF
TRBV7-9	NA	TRBJ1-1	NA	TGTGCCAGCAGCCGTTCCGGCGGGAACACTGAAGCTTTCTTT	CASSRSGGNTEAFF
TRBV10-3	NA	TRBJ1-5	few	TGTGCCATCAGTGAGTCGTCTAATCAGCCCCAGCATTTT	CAISESSNQPQHF
TRBV12-5	TRBD1	TRBJ2-5	once	TGTGCTAGTGGTATCGGGACAGGGAGCGCATTTGAGACCCAGTACTTC	CASGIGTGSAFETQYF